The rows below give T cell receptor beta chains drawn from one sample of a study of vaccination and CD4 T cells after COVID-19. Their recognized antigens are unknown. Each CDR3 protein is one row after TCRdb ran MiXCR on the PCR reads. The table includes more than 13,000 distinct CDR3 sequences, 30% detected once. Sequenced material: cultured CD4+ T cells from blood. The receptors were sampled from a human donor with COVID-19. Each CDR3 is given with its conserved first and last residue. A D gene is named only where the DNA matches it firmly. The size entry is marked missing in some rows and otherwise reads once, few, many or a size class.

cdr3_aa: CASSAPGQLATNEKLFF
cdr3_nt: TGTGCCAGTAGTGCCCCCGGACAGCTTGCAACTAATGAAAAACTGTTTTTT
v_call: TRBV19
d_call: .
clone_size: .
j_call: TRBJ1-4

cdr3_aa: CASSSQANTEAFF
cdr3_nt: TGCGCCAGCAGTTCCCAAGCGAACACTGAAGCTTTCTTT
v_call: TRBV10-1
d_call: .
clone_size: few
j_call: TRBJ1-1

cdr3_aa: CSARTGTDNQPQHF
cdr3_nt: TGCAGTGCTAGAACCGGGACGGACAATCAGCCCCAGCATTTT
v_call: TRBV20-1
d_call: .
clone_size: few
j_call: TRBJ1-5

cdr3_aa: CSATWDRGRFFGANVLTF
cdr3_nt: TGCAGTGCTACATGGGACAGGGGGCGCTTTTTTGGGGCCAACGTCCTGACTTTC
v_call: TRBV20-1
d_call: TRBD1
clone_size: few
j_call: TRBJ2-6

cdr3_aa: CAWRAGLMNTEAFF
cdr3_nt: TGTGCCTGGAGAGCAGGGCTGATGAACACTGAAGCTTTCTTT
v_call: TRBV30
d_call: .
clone_size: few
j_call: TRBJ1-1

cdr3_aa: CASSRPGTGSYEQYF
cdr3_nt: TGTGCCAGCAGCCGCCCCGGGACTGGCTCCTACGAGCAGTACTTC
v_call: TRBV5-4
d_call: .
clone_size: .
j_call: TRBJ2-7

cdr3_aa: CASSIGYEQYF
cdr3_nt: TGTGCCAGCAGCATCGGTTACGAGCAGTACTTC
v_call: TRBV11-2
d_call: .
clone_size: .
j_call: TRBJ2-7

cdr3_aa: CASSYRRTGEAFF
cdr3_nt: TGTGCCAGCAGCTATCGGAGGACAGGTGAAGCTTTCTTT
v_call: TRBV7-2
d_call: TRBD1
clone_size: few
j_call: TRBJ1-1

cdr3_aa: CASSKGQGASTDTQYF
cdr3_nt: TGTGCCAGCAGCAAAGGGCAGGGGGCTAGCACAGATACGCAGTATTTT
v_call: TRBV21-1
d_call: .
clone_size: few
j_call: TRBJ2-3

cdr3_aa: CAWSVGQPYGYTF
cdr3_nt: TGTGCCTGGAGTGTGGGACAGCCCTATGGCTACACCTTC
v_call: TRBV30
d_call: TRBD1
clone_size: .
j_call: TRBJ1-2

cdr3_aa: CASSRRTGHTDTQYF
cdr3_nt: TGTGCCAGCAGCCGAAGGACAGGGCACACAGATACGCAGTATTTT
v_call: TRBV6-1
d_call: TRBD1
clone_size: .
j_call: TRBJ2-3

cdr3_aa: CSARDRTGSSYNEQFF
cdr3_nt: TGCAGTGCTAGAGATCGGACGGGAAGCTCCTACAATGAGCAGTTCTTC
v_call: TRBV20-1
d_call: .
clone_size: .
j_call: TRBJ2-1

cdr3_aa: CASSPGGQPEAFF
cdr3_nt: TGTGCCAGCAGCCCGGGAGGACAGCCTGAAGCTTTCTTT
v_call: TRBV7-9
d_call: .
clone_size: few
j_call: TRBJ1-1

cdr3_aa: CASSSKGAGANVLTF
cdr3_nt: TGTGCCAGCAGCTCCAAGGGGGCTGGGGCCAACGTCCTGACTTTC
v_call: TRBV7-9
d_call: .
clone_size: .
j_call: TRBJ2-6

cdr3_aa: CASSGRDRGLIQPQHF
cdr3_nt: TGTGCCAGCAGCGGCCGGGACAGGGGGCTGATTCAGCCCCAGCATTTT
v_call: TRBV2
d_call: TRBD1
clone_size: .
j_call: TRBJ1-5

cdr3_aa: CASSYLTGGDYGYTF
cdr3_nt: TGTGCCAGCAGCTACTTAACAGGGGGCGACTATGGCTACACCTTC
v_call: TRBV6-5
d_call: TRBD1
clone_size: .
j_call: TRBJ1-2

cdr3_aa: CASSPGPADLYGYTF
cdr3_nt: TGCGCCAGCAGCCCCGGGCCTGCCGACCTCTATGGCTACACCTTC
v_call: TRBV5-1
d_call: .
clone_size: medium-sized
j_call: TRBJ1-2

cdr3_aa: CASTGGRYEQYF
cdr3_nt: TGTGCCAGCACAGGGGGTCGCTACGAGCAGTACTTC
v_call: TRBV2
d_call: TRBD1
clone_size: few
j_call: TRBJ2-7

cdr3_aa: CASSLEVSLNTGELFF
cdr3_nt: TGTGCCAGCAGCTTAGAGGTTAGCTTGAACACCGGGGAGCTGTTTTTT
v_call: TRBV11-3
d_call: .
clone_size: few
j_call: TRBJ2-2

cdr3_aa: CASSLRQGKAFF
cdr3_nt: TGTGCCAGCAGTTTAAGGCAGGGGAAAGCTTTCTTT
v_call: TRBV28
d_call: .
clone_size: .
j_call: TRBJ1-1

cdr3_aa: CASSLGSNQPQHF
cdr3_nt: TGTGCCAGCAGTTTAGGATCGAATCAGCCCCAGCATTTT
v_call: TRBV12-3/TRBV12-4
d_call: .
clone_size: few
j_call: TRBJ1-5

cdr3_aa: CASSLQEHSGANVLTF
cdr3_nt: TGCGCCAGCAGCTTACAAGAGCACTCTGGGGCCAACGTCCTGACTTTC
v_call: TRBV5-1
d_call: .
clone_size: .
j_call: TRBJ2-6

cdr3_aa: CASSPIGAWRRFAFF
cdr3_nt: TGCGCCAGCAGCCCAATAGGGGCCTGGCGACGTTTCGCTTTCTTC
v_call: TRBV4-1
d_call: .
clone_size: .
j_call: TRBJ1-1

cdr3_aa: CAWTGIQETQYF
cdr3_nt: TGTGCCTGGACCGGAATCCAAGAGACCCAGTACTTC
v_call: TRBV30
d_call: .
clone_size: few
j_call: TRBJ2-5

cdr3_aa: CASSPPRNNRDGYTF
cdr3_nt: TGTGCCAGCAGCCCCCCCCGGAACAACCGGGATGGCTACACCTTC
v_call: TRBV6-2/TRBV6-3
d_call: .
clone_size: .
j_call: TRBJ1-2

cdr3_aa: CASSERAGGEKLFF
cdr3_nt: TGTGCCAGCAGTGAACGTGCGGGGGGAGAAAAACTGTTTTTT
v_call: TRBV6-4
d_call: .
clone_size: .
j_call: TRBJ1-4

cdr3_aa: CASSRGGGNTEAFF
cdr3_nt: TGTGCCAGCAGCAGGGGGGGAGGGAACACTGAAGCTTTCTTT
v_call: TRBV5-4
d_call: .
clone_size: few
j_call: TRBJ1-1

cdr3_aa: CASSTGGQPQHF
cdr3_nt: TGTGCCAGCAGTACAGGGGGGCAGCCCCAGCATTTT
v_call: TRBV28
d_call: TRBD1
clone_size: .
j_call: TRBJ1-5

cdr3_aa: CASSGGSGFSYEQYF
cdr3_nt: TGTGCCAGCAGTGGGGGGTCGGGGTTTTCCTACGAGCAGTACTTC
v_call: TRBV6-4
d_call: .
clone_size: .
j_call: TRBJ2-7

cdr3_aa: CASSGQGKGSPLHF
cdr3_nt: TGTGCCAGCTCCGGACAGGGGAAAGGATCACCCCTCCACTTT
v_call: TRBV18
d_call: TRBD1
clone_size: few
j_call: TRBJ1-6

cdr3_aa: CSALGLQETQYF
cdr3_nt: TGCAGTGCTCTAGGGCTCCAAGAGACCCAGTACTTC
v_call: TRBV20-1
d_call: .
clone_size: few
j_call: TRBJ2-5

cdr3_aa: CASSLFETGNSPLHF
cdr3_nt: TGCGCCAGCAGCTTGTTTGAGACAGGGAATTCACCCCTCCACTTT
v_call: TRBV5-1
d_call: TRBD1
clone_size: large
j_call: TRBJ1-6

cdr3_aa: CASSGGLKETQYF
cdr3_nt: TGTGCCAGCAGCGGAGGGTTAAAAGAGACCCAGTACTTC
v_call: TRBV6-1
d_call: .
clone_size: .
j_call: TRBJ2-5

cdr3_aa: CASSESPVEKLFF
cdr3_nt: TGCGCCAGCAGTGAGTCTCCGGTTGAAAAACTGTTTTTT
v_call: TRBV10-2
d_call: .
clone_size: .
j_call: TRBJ1-4

cdr3_aa: CASSINVGNQPQHF
cdr3_nt: TGTGCCAGTAGTATAAACGTGGGCAATCAGCCCCAGCATTTT
v_call: TRBV19
d_call: .
clone_size: .
j_call: TRBJ1-5

cdr3_aa: CAWSVAGSEAFF
cdr3_nt: TGTGCCTGGAGTGTAGCAGGTTCTGAAGCTTTCTTT
v_call: TRBV30
d_call: .
clone_size: few
j_call: TRBJ1-1

cdr3_aa: CATLGQGDTEAFF
cdr3_nt: TGTGCCACCCTGGGACAGGGAGACACTGAAGCTTTCTTT
v_call: TRBV10-3
d_call: TRBD1
clone_size: .
j_call: TRBJ1-1

cdr3_aa: CASSEFGSLTF
cdr3_nt: TGTGCCAGCAGTGAATTCGGCAGCTTAACTTTT
v_call: TRBV6-1
d_call: .
clone_size: few
j_call: TRBJ1-1

cdr3_aa: CASSLEGAQGAETQYF
cdr3_nt: TGCGCCAGCAGCTTGGAGGGGGCACAGGGAGCGGAGACCCAGTACTTC
v_call: TRBV5-1
d_call: TRBD1
clone_size: few
j_call: TRBJ2-5

cdr3_aa: CASSYSAGEYGYTF
cdr3_nt: TGTGCCAGCAGTTACTCGGCCGGCGAGTATGGCTACACCTTC
v_call: TRBV6-2/TRBV6-3
d_call: .
clone_size: .
j_call: TRBJ1-2

cdr3_aa: CASSLGQSYGYTF
cdr3_nt: TGCGCCAGCAGCTTGGGACAGTCCTATGGCTACACCTTC
v_call: TRBV5-1
d_call: .
clone_size: .
j_call: TRBJ1-2

cdr3_aa: CASRLPTGSYGYTF
cdr3_nt: TGTGCCAGCAGGCTACCGACAGGGTCCTATGGCTACACCTTC
v_call: TRBV28
d_call: TRBD1
clone_size: few
j_call: TRBJ1-2

cdr3_aa: CASSLLAGALDEQFF
cdr3_nt: TGTGCCAGCAGTCTACTAGCGGGGGCCCTGGATGAGCAGTTCTTC
v_call: TRBV28
d_call: TRBD2
clone_size: .
j_call: TRBJ2-1

cdr3_aa: CSATPDLNTEAIF
cdr3_nt: TGCAGTGCTACCCCAGACCTGAACACTGAAGCTATCTTT
v_call: TRBV20-1
d_call: .
clone_size: .
j_call: TRBJ1-1

cdr3_aa: CASSYFSGVNTEAFF
cdr3_nt: TGTGCCAGCAGTTATTTTTCAGGGGTGAACACTGAAGCTTTCTTT
v_call: TRBV6-5
d_call: .
clone_size: .
j_call: TRBJ1-1

cdr3_aa: CASSLVPQEAFF
cdr3_nt: TGTGCCAGCAGCTTGGTACCGCAAGAAGCTTTCTTT
v_call: TRBV7-9
d_call: .
clone_size: .
j_call: TRBJ1-1

cdr3_aa: CSAPTSSTGELFF
cdr3_nt: TGCAGTGCCCCGACTAGTAGCACCGGGGAGCTGTTTTTT
v_call: TRBV20-1
d_call: .
clone_size: .
j_call: TRBJ2-2

cdr3_aa: CASSRGQMNTEAFF
cdr3_nt: TGTGCCAGCAGCCGGGGACAGATGAACACTGAAGCTTTCTTT
v_call: TRBV7-2
d_call: TRBD1
clone_size: .
j_call: TRBJ1-1

cdr3_aa: CASSLLSGRVAGELFF
cdr3_nt: TGTGCCAGCAGCTTATTGTCGGGGCGGGTGGCCGGGGAGCTGTTTTTT
v_call: TRBV7-2
d_call: .
clone_size: .
j_call: TRBJ2-2

cdr3_aa: CASNLGGSYEQYF
cdr3_nt: TGTGCCAGCAATCTAGGGGGCTCCTACGAGCAGTACTTC
v_call: TRBV2
d_call: .
clone_size: .
j_call: TRBJ2-7

cdr3_aa: CASSLQGSAGNTIYF
cdr3_nt: TGTGCCAGCAGCTTACAGGGGTCGGCTGGAAACACCATATATTTT
v_call: TRBV7-8
d_call: .
clone_size: .
j_call: TRBJ1-3

cdr3_aa: CSANPPGLWLETQYF
cdr3_nt: TGCAGTGCTAACCCCCCGGGACTGTGGTTAGAGACCCAGTACTTC
v_call: TRBV20-1
d_call: .
clone_size: few
j_call: TRBJ2-5

cdr3_aa: CASSRGTSGGRDEQFF
cdr3_nt: TGTGCCAGCAGCCGCGGGACTAGCGGGGGTCGTGACGAGCAGTTCTTC
v_call: TRBV6-1
d_call: TRBD2
clone_size: few
j_call: TRBJ2-1

cdr3_aa: CASSLGGVGELFF
cdr3_nt: TGTGCCAGCAGCCTGGGGGGAGTCGGGGAGCTGTTTTTT
v_call: TRBV25-1
d_call: .
clone_size: .
j_call: TRBJ2-2

cdr3_aa: CASSPTRDQPQHF
cdr3_nt: TGTGCCAGCTCACCCACCCGAGATCAGCCCCAGCATTTT
v_call: TRBV18
d_call: .
clone_size: .
j_call: TRBJ1-5